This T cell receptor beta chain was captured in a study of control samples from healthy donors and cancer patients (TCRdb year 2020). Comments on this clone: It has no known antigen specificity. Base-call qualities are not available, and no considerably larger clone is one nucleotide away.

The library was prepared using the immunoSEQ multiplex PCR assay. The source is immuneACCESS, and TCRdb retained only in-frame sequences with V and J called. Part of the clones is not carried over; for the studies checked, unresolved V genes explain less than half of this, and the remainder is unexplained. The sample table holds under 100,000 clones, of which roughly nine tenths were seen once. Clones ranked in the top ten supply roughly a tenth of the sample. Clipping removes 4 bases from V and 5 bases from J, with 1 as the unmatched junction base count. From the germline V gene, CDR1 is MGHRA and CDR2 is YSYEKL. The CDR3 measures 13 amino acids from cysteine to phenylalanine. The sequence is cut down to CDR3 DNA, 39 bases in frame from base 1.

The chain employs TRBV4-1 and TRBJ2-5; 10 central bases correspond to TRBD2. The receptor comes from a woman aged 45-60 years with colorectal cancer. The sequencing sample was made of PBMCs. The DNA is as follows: TGCGCCAGCAGCCTGGGACTAGCGGAGACCCAGTACTTC. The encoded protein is CASSLGLAETQYF.